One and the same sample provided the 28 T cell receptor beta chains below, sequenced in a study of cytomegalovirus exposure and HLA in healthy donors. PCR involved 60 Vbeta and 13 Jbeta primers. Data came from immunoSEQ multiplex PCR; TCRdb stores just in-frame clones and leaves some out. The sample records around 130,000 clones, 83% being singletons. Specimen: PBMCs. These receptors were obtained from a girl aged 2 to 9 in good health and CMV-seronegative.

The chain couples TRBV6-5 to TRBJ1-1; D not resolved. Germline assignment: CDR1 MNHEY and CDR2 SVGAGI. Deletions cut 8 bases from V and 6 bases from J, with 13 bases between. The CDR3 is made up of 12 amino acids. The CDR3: CASWQTRAEAFF. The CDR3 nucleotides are TGTGCCAGCTGGCAGACTAGAGCTGAAGCTTTCTTT.

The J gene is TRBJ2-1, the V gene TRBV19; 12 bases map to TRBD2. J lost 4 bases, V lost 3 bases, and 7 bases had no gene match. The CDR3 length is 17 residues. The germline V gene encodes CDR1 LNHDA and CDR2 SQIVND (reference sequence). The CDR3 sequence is CASSIGTSGLPYNEQFF. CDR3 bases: TGTGCCAGTAGTATCGGGACTAGCGGGTTACCGTACAATGAGCAGTTCTTC.

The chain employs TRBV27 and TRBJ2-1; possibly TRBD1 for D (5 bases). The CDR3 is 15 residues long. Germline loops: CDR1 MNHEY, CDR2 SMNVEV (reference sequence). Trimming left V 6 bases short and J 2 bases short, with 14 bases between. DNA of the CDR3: TGTGCCAGCAGCCCATCCTCGACAGCCTACAATGAGCAGTTCTTC. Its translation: CASSPSSTAYNEQFF.

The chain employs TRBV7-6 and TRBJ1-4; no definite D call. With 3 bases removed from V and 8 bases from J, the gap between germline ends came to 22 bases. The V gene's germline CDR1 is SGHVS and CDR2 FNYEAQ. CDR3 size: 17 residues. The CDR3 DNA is TGTGCCAGCAGCTTTCCCGCCTTGGGAGGGATGGGGGAAAAACTGTTTTTT. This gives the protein CASSFPALGGMGEKLFF.

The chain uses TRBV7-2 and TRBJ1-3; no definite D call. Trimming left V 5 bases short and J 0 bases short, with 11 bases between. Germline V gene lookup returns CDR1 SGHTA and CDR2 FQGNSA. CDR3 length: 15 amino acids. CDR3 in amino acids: CASSPVTSSGNTIYF. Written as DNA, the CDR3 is TGTGCCAGCAGCCCCGTGACAAGCTCTGGAAACACCATATATTTT. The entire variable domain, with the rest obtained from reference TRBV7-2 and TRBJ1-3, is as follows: GAGVSQSPSNKVTEKGKDVELRCDPISGHTALYWYRQSLGQGLEFLIYFQGNSAPDKSGLPSDRFSAERTGGSVSTLTIQRTQQEDSAVYLCASSPVTSSGNTIYFGEGSWLTVV.

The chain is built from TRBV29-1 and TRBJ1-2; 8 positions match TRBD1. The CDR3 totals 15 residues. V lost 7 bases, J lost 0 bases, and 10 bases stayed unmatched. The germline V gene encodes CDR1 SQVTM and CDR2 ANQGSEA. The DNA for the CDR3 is TGCAGCGCCCGACGGGGGACAGGATCTAACTATGGCTACACCTTC. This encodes CSARRGTGSNYGYTF.

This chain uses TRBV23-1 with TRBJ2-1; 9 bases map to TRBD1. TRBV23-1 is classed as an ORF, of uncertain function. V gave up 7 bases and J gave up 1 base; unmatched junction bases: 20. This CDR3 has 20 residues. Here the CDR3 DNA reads TGCGCCAGCAATGACAGGGGGTCATCTATCGGGGATGGGTCCTACAATGAGCAGTTCTTC. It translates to CASNDRGSSIGDGSYNEQFF.

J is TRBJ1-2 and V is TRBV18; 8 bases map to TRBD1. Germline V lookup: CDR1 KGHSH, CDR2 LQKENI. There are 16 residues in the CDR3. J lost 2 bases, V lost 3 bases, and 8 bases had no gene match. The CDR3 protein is CASSPQGQEANYGYTF. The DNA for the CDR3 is TGTGCCAGCTCACCTCAGGGACAGGAGGCCAACTATGGCTACACCTTC.

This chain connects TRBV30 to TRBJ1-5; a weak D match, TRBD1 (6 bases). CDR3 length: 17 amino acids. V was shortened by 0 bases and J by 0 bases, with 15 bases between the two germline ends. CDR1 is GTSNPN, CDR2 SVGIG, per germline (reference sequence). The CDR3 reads CAWSVARDTYSNQPQHF. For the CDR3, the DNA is TGTGCCTGGAGTGTAGCAAGGGACACTTATAGCAATCAGCCCCAGCATTTT.

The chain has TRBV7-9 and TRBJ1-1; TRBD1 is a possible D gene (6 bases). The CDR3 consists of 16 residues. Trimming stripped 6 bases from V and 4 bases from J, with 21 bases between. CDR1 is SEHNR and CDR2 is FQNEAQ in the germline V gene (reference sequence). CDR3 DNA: TGTGCCAGCAGACCTCCCACACAGGGCGGGGGCACTGAAGCTTTCTTT. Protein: CASRPPTQGGGTEAFF.

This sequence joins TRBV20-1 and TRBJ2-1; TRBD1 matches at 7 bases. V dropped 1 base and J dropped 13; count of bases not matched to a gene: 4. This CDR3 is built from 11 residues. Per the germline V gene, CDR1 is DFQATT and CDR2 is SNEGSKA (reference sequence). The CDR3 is CSARADRDQFF. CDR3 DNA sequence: TGCAGTGCTAGAGCCGACAGGGATCAGTTCTTC.

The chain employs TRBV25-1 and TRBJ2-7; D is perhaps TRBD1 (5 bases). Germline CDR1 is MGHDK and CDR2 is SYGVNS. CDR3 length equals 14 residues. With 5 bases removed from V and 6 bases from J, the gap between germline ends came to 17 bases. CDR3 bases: TGTGCCAGCAGTCCCCCTCCCCGACAGAGCGAGCAGTACTTC. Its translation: CASSPPPRQSEQYF.

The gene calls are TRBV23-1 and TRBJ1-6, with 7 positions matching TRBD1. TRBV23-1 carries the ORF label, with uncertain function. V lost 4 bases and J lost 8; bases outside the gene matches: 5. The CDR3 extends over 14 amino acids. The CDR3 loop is CASSPAGGDSPLHF. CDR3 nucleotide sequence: TGCGCCAGCAGTCCGGCAGGGGGAGATTCACCCCTCCACTTT.

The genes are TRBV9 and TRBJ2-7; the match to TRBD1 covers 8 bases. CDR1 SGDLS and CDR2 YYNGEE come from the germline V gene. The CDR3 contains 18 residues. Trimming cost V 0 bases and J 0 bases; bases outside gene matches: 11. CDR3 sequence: CASSVGTGWGQASYEQYF. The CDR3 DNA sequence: TGTGCCAGCAGCGTAGGAACTGGATGGGGACAGGCCTCCTACGAGCAGTACTTC.

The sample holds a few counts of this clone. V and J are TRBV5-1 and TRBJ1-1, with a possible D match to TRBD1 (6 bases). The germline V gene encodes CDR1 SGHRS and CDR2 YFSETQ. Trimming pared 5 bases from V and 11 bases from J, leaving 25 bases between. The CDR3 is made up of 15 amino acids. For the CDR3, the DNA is TGCGCCAGCAGTCAAATCCAGACAGGCGACTCGCCGGCTTTCTTT. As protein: CASSQIQTGDSPAFF.

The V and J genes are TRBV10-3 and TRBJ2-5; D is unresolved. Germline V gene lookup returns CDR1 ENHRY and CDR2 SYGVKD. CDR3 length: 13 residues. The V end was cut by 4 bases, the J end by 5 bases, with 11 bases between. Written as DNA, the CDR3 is TGTGCCATCAGTGGAGGTGAGGTGGAGACCCAGTACTTC. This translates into CAISGGEVETQYF.

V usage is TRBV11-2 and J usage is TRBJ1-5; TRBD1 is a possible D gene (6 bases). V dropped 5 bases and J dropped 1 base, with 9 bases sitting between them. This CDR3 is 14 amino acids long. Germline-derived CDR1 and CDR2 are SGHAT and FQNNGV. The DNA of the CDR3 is TGTGCCAGCAGCCGGACAGAGAGCAATCAGCCCCAGCATTTT. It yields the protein CASSRTESNQPQHF. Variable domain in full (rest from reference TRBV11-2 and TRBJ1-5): EAGVAQSPRYKIIEKRQSVAFWCNPISGHATLYWYQQILGQGPKLLIQFQNNGVVDDSQLPKDRFSAERLKGVDSTLKIQPAKLEDSAVYLCASSRTESNQPQHFGDGTRLSIL.

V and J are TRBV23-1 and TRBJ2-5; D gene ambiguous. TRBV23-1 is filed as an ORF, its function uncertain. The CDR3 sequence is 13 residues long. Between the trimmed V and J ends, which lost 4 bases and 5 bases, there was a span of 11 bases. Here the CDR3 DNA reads TGCGCCAGCAGTCCAAGCTGGTGGGAGACCCAGTACTTC. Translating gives CASSPSWWETQYF.

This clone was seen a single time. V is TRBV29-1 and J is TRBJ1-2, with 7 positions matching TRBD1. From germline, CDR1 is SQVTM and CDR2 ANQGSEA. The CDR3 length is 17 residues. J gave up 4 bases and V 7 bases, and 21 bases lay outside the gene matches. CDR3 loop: CSARHGTAHATTYGYTF. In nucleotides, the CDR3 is TGCAGCGCAAGGCATGGGACAGCCCACGCTACAACCTATGGCTACACCTTC.

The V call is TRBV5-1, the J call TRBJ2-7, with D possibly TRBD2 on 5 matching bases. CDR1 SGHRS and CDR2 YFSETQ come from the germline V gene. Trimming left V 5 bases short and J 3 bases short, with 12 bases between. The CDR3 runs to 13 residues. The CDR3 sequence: CASSPRTHYEQYF. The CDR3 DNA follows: TGCGCCAGCAGTCCCCGGACTCACTACGAGCAGTACTTC. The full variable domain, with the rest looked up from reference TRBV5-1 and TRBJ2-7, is KAGVTQTPRYLIKTRGQQVTLSCSPISGHRSVSWYQQTPGQGLQFLFEYFSETQRNKGNFPGRFSGRQFSNSRSEMNVSTLELGDSALYLCASSPRTHYEQYFGPGTRLTVT.

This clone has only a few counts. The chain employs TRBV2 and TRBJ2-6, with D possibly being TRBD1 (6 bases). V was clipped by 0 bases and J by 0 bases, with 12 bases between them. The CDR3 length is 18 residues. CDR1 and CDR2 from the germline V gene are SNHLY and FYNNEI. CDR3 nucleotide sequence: TGTGCCAGCAGTGAAGCTCTGGTGGACAGCTCTGGGGCCAACGTCCTGACTTTC. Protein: CASSEALVDSSGANVLTF.

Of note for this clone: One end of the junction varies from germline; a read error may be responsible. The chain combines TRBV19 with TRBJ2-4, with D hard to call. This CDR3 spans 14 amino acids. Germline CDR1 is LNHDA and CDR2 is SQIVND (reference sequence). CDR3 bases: TGTGCCACTAGTCGGGTAGATGGCAAAAACATTCAGTACTTC. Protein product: CATSRVDGKNIQYF. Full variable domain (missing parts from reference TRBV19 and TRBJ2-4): DGGITQSPKYLFRKEGQNVTLSCEQNLNHDAMYWYRQDPGQGLRLIYYSQIVNDFQKGDIAEGYSVSREKKESFPLTVTSAQKNPTAFYLCATSRVDGKNIQYFGAGTRLSVL.

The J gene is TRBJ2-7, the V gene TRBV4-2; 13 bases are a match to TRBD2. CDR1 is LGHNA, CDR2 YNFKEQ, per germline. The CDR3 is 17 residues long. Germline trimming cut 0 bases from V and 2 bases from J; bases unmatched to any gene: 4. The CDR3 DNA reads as TGTGCCAGCAGCCAAGACGGGACTAGCGGGACCGCCTACGAGCAGTACTTC. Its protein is CASSQDGTSGTAYEQYF.

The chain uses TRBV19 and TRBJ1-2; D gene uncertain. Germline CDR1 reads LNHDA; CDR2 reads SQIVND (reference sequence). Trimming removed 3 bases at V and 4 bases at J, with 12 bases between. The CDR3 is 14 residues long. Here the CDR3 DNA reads TGTGCCAGTAGTATTCTGGCGGAGTCCTATGGCTACACCTTC. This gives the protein CASSILAESYGYTF.

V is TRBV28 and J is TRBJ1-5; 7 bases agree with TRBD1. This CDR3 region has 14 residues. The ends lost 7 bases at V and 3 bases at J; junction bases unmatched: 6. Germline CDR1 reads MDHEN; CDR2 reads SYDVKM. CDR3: CASNTGAANQPQHF. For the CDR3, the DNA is TGTGCCAGCAATACAGGGGCGGCCAATCAGCCCCAGCATTTT.

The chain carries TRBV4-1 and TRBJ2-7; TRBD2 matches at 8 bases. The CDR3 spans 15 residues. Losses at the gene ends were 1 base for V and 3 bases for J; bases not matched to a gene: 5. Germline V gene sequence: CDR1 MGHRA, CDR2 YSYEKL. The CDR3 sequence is CASSQGSSGLYEQYF. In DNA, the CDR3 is TGCGCCAGCAGCCAAGGCTCTAGCGGGCTCTACGAGCAGTACTTC.

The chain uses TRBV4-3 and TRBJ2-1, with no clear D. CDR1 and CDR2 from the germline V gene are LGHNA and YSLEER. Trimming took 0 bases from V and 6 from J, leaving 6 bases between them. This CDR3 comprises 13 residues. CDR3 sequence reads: CASSQEVSNEQFF. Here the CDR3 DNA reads TGCGCCAGCAGCCAAGAGGTTAGCAATGAGCAGTTCTTC.

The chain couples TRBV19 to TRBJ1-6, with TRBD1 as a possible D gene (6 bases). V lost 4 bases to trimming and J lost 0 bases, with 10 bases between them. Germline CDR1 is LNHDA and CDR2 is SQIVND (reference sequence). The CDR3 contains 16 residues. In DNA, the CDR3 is TGTGCCAGTAGTACTTACAGGGACTCCTATAATTCACCCCTCCACTTT. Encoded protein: CASSTYRDSYNSPLHF.